The clone carrying this TCR beta chain turned up a few times. Antigen specificity is unknown. The source of the sample is a study of untreated major depressive disorder. Study outcomes and limitations: A comparatively small sample limits the generalizability of these findings.

Magnetic negative selection enriched CD4+ T cells from thawed PBMCs. CDR1 is SGHVS and CDR2 is FNYEAQ in the germline V gene. The CDR3 is 16 residues long. V shed 4 bases and J 6 bases; nucleotides not matched to a gene: 10. This table comes from immunoSEQ multiplex PCR, and its TCRdb copy is limited to in-frame clones, with some not included. The repertoire consists of 20,000 to 25,000 clones, with 89% occurring once and the leading ten covering under 0.6%. The sample comprised CD4+ T cells from PBMCs. V usage is TRBV7-6 and J usage is TRBJ2-2, with 8 positions matching TRBD2. The TCR sequence derives from a woman in her forties in good health. CDR3 protein: CASSSARGGHAGELFF. The CDR3 nucleotides are TGTGCCAGCAGCTCAGCCCGGGGGGGCCACGCCGGGGAGCTGTTTTTT. Combining the CDR3 with reference TRBV7-6 and TRBJ2-2 gives the whole variable domain GAGVSQSPRYKVTKRGQDVALRCDPISGHVSLYWYRQALGQGPEFLTYFNYEAQQDKSGLPNDRFSAERPEGSISTLTIQRTEQRDSAMYRCASSSARGGHAGELFFGEGSRLTVL.